This T cell receptor (beta chain) came from a study of T-cell reconstitution after alpha-beta-depleted transplantation in children. V was clipped by 7 bases and J by 1 base, with 10 bases between them. This CDR3 has 13 amino acids. Germline assignment: CDR1 LNHDA and CDR2 SQIVND (reference sequence). Unique molecular identifiers tagged the TCRbeta library. TCRdb re-analysed the PCR reads in MiXCR, keeping a single row per CDR3 protein. Of some 500,000 distinct CDR3 sequences listed, around 20% are singletons. The TCR sequence derives from a human donor who donated a stem cell graft to a child with acute lymphoblastic leukemia. This material consisted of PBMCs from the stem cell graft donor, taken from the stem cell graft. V usage is TRBV19 and J usage is TRBJ1-1; D is ambiguous. CDR3: CASMLWSNTEAFF. The DNA for the CDR3 is TGTGCCAGTATGCTTTGGTCGAACACTGAAGCTTTCTTT. Drawing the rest from reference TRBV19 and TRBJ1-1, the complete variable domain is DGGITQSPKYLFRKEGQNVTLSCEQNLNHDAMYWYRQDPGQGLRLIYYSQIVNDFQKGDIAEGYSVSREKKESFPLTVTSAQKNPTAFYLCASMLWSNTEAFFGQGTRLTVV.